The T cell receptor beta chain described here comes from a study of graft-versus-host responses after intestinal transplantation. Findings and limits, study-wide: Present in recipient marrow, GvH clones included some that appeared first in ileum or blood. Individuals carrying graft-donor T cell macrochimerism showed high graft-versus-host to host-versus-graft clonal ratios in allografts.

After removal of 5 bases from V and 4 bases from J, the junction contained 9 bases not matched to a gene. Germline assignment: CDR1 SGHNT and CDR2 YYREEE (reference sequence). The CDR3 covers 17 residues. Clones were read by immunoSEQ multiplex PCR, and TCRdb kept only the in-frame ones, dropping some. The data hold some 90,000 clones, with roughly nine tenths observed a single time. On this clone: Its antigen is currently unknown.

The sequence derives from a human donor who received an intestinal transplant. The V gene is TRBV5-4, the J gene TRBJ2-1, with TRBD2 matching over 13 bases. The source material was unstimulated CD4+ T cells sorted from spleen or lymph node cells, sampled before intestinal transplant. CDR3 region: CASSPGTSGTYYNEQFF. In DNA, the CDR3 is TGTGCCAGCAGTCCCGGGACTAGCGGGACTTATTACAATGAGCAGTTCTTC.